This T cell receptor beta chain was obtained from a study of cytomegalovirus exposure and HLA in healthy donors listed by TCRdb under 2017. In the study overall: According to an earlier analysis of a few hundred of the donors, 200 million or so T cells yielded some 110 million unique TCR beta sequences and about 300 Gb of sequence data. Rather than using new phenotypic data, the later analysis identified candidate immune exposures from TCR beta sequences and from how often those sequences occurred across donors. The study profiled the T cell repertoires of under 700 subjects by immunosequencing and related them to cytomegalovirus serostatus. Roughly 300 gigabases of sequencing data and 70 million to 100 million unique TCR sequences were included in an early release covering roughly 600 HLA-typed donors. To predict cytomegalovirus infection status, the study combined high-throughput TCR immunosequencing, statistical association of individual TCRs with disease status, and machine learning. Because of strong linkage in the cohort, 4 to 6 DR-DQ haplotypes were treated as single units for association and clustering. Genome-wide SNP genotypes for about 65% of the roughly 670 donors were used in a later genetic analysis, which treated that subset as a discovery cohort. A separate validation cohort of 90 to 150 different subjects was used in addition to the roughly 620-subject first cohort. A later analysis re-examined previously published TCR beta repertoires from just over 650 donors and added high-resolution HLA genotyping to investigate patterns of TCR occurrence. Alongside the repertoire data, information on donor age, sex, ethnicity and CMV serostatus was compiled. All discovery cohort repertoires had been generated on a single sequencing platform. Of the 300 to 500 genotyped donors, 70% to 90% were placed in the genetic ancestry cluster associated with self-reported Caucasian donors. The study aimed to test whether signatures of past pathogen exposure could be identified by cataloging public T cell receptors. Across around 400 genotyped donors of the cohort, an average of about 240,000 unique TCR beta nucleotide sequences per donor were sequenced, and about a sixth of those sequences were non-productive. HLA typing covered class I and class II loci at four-digit resolution. An earlier analysis of 500 to 750 of the donors applied high-throughput TCR beta sequencing to assess whether each TCR beta V gene segment acted as functional or pseudogenic. The number of donors typed differed by locus, with roughly 629-640 for A, B, C, DRB1 and DQB1, more than 500 for DQA1, under 610 for DPA1, and approximately 470 for DPB1. Points the paper makes about the study in general: Sequencing depth was assumed to be roughly uniform across donors in the presence/absence analyses, though that assumption may not hold. Compared with equally common non-associated chains, HLA-associated TCR beta chains in a later analysis were more clonally expanded and had lower generation probabilities. In a later genetic analysis, a missense DCLRE1C variant was associated with V-gene and J-gene trimming of TCR beta chains, and the association was replicated in an independent cohort. CMV serostatus was the only immune exposure information available for the cohort. Several of the top co-occurrence clusters appeared to be linked to parvovirus B19, influenza, CMV and Epstein-Barr virus, according to a later analysis. Correlated functional status among segregating V segments might reflect linkage disequilibrium, but an unknown experimental factor could not be ruled out. Specific HLA alleles were associated with 15,000 to 20,000 TCR beta sequences at a false discovery rate of 0.05 in a later analysis. In an earlier analysis of approximately 590 of the donors, most TCR beta V segments appeared in productive rearrangements about 87% or about 30% of the time, broadly matching IMGT annotations. Because HLA typing was missing for some donors at each locus, association tests included only the typed subset. A cluster of highly shared sequence variants was judged likely to represent a technical artifact of the sequencing pipeline. Some IMGT-functional V segments, including TRBV6-2 and TRBV6-3, could not be told apart with the 87-base-pair reads, so those segments were excluded. In vitro tests confirmed that three of the cytomegalovirus-associated TCR beta chains recognize cytomegalovirus antigens. Strong co-occurrence of HLA alleles, especially DR and DQ, made assigning TCR associations to individual alleles difficult. Most CMV-associated TCR beta chains appeared to be HLA-restricted in a later analysis, and the HLA associations seemed to be driven largely by CMV exposure. A further reported finding was that TCR beta sequences accurately predicted the HLA-A and HLA-B alleles for most subjects in the first cohort. In a later analysis, TCR association rates were found to vary across HLA loci, with the most associated TCRs seen for DRB1 alleles and the fewest for HLA-C alleles. According to the authors, the approach could potentially be generalized to other disease states and immunological phenotypes. In this cohort, only TCR beta chains were sequenced, and detectable features were limited by the absence of alpha or paired-chain data. A total of roughly 160 TCR beta chains were listed by the study as associated with cytomegalovirus. The earlier analysis of nearly 600 of the donors excluded roughly 17 rarely observed V segments, including chromosome 9 orphons, because counts were too low. While some public TCRs were present in many individuals, most TCR sequences turned up only very rarely across donors. According to a later genetic analysis, donors in an Asian-associated ancestry cluster had fewer N-insertions in productive TCRs than the roughly 700-donor mean. In both the original and validation cohorts, the classifier was reported to diagnose cytomegalovirus status with high specificity and sensitivity.

The sample holds one count of this clone. This clone's antigen is unknown. Base-call qualities are not available, and no considerably larger clone is one nucleotide away. Sequences MGHRA (CDR1) and YSYEKL (CDR2) are obtained from the germline V gene. V and J are trimmed by 4 bases and 6 bases, and the gene matches miss 12 bases of the junction. From the cysteine through the phenylalanine, the CDR3 covers 18 amino acids. Of all the DNA, just the CDR3 is kept, 54 bases in frame from base 1. The cohort was made up of 666 healthy bone marrow donors. All cohort members were sampled while nominally healthy, although unrecorded immune exposures were likely present. The donor was CMV seronegative and belonged to the group of around 400 seronegative cohort members. Every donor gave a peripheral blood sample, and the peripheral blood mononuclear cells from that sample were used for TCR beta sequencing. Genomic DNA was extracted from the blood cell samples with the Qiagen DNeasy Blood Extraction Kit.

The library was obtained by the immunoSEQ multiplex PCR assay. For the multiplex PCR, a mixture combining 60 forward primers for TCR Vbeta segments and 13 reverse primers for TCR Jbeta segments was used. Amplification of the CDR3 region of rearranged TCR beta genes was performed with a multiplex PCR assay on genomic DNA. Amplified TCR beta libraries were sequenced as 87-base-pair reads on the Illumina HiSeq System. For the original study's pipeline: A later analysis tallied around 82 million unique TCR beta chains across the 650 to 750 repertoires, and about 10 million of those chains were shared by two or more donors. To remove PCR and sequencing errors, raw reads were error-corrected and collapsed into unique sequences using a nearest-neighbor algorithm that merged closely related sequences. V, D and J gene segments were assigned by aligning CDR3 sequences to IMGT reference sequences. For a sequence to be retained, a match of at least six nucleotides to both a V gene segment and a J gene segment was required. Rearrangements were called productive when the CDR3 lacked stop codons and stayed in frame with V and J; all others were non-productive. CDR3 was defined according to IMGT convention as the region running from the second conserved V-encoded cysteine to the conserved J-encoded phenylalanine. The earlier analysis of 500 to 750 of the donors excluded any sequence lacking an unambiguous match to a single V gene segment. In an earlier analysis of 450 to 750 of the donors, a V segment was called functional when productive rearrangements were above 56.7%, and segregating when the standard deviation between donors exceeded 5%. A statistical classification framework was built for diagnosing cytomegalovirus status from the catalog of TCR beta chain sequences. A later analysis assigned V and J genes by comparing TCR nucleotide sequences with IMGT/GENE-DB human TR gene sequences. A later analysis assigned CDR3 sequences and most-parsimonious VDJ recombination scenarios with the TCRdist pipeline. A later analysis defined each TCR beta chain by its CDR3 amino acid sequence plus V-gene family, and excluded reads lacking a unique V-gene family. In a later analysis, 450 to 600 highly shared, low-generation-probability nucleotide sequences were removed to address suspected cross-contamination and a sequencing artifact. In a later analysis, a clonal expansion index was calculated for each public chain from normalized within-repertoire ranks of inferred template counts. In a later analysis, generation probabilities were computed with a VDJ recombination model fitted to out-of-frame rearrangements, and the resulting probabilities were checked against IGoR. Hypergeometric tests were used in a later analysis to score TCR-TCR, TCR-HLA and TCR-CMV co-occurrence, with a repertoire-size bias correction applied to the TCR pairs. To estimate false discovery rates, a later analysis permuted the HLA or CMV assignments 20 times. In a later analysis, co-occurring TCRs were grouped using DBSCAN, and TCRdist sequence similarity was added for clustering within HLA-allele-positive subsets. Repertoires with fewer than 30,000 or more than 120,000 public chains were left out of co-occurrence clustering, as were a few repertoires with anomalous nucleotide sharing. TCRdb holds this immuneACCESS table with in-frame rearrangements only. Some clones are missing; in checked studies, unresolved V genes explain under half, and the rest has no known cause. V and J calls and clone size come straight from that table; D and trimming were deduced from the DNA. The sample records approximately 120,000 clones, roughly 75% of which are singletons. Jointly, the top ten make up roughly 3% of the sample.

The chain is made from TRBV4-1 and TRBJ2-7, and TRBD2 aligns with 16 junction nucleotides. This TCR came from a woman in her 50s in good health and CMV-seronegative. Specimen: PBMCs. This receptor has the CDR3 CASSRPGTSGRALGEQYF. The sequenced DNA: TGCGCCAGCAGCCGGCCCGGGACTAGCGGGAGGGCCCTGGGCGAGCAGTACTTC.